The 30 T cell receptor beta chains below were found in one sample sequenced in a study of blood T cell repertoires in COVID-19. Data came from immunoSEQ multiplex PCR; TCRdb stores just in-frame clones and leaves some out. Of around 81,000 clones in the sample, roughly 88% were seen once. The material sequenced was peripheral blood. The source is an elderly woman with acute or convalescent COVID-19.

The rearrangement uses TRBV7-3 and TRBJ2-3, with 9 bases identical to TRBD2. The germline CDR1 and CDR2 sequences are SGHTA and FQGTGA. Trimming at V came to 5 bases and at J to 4 bases, leaving 10 bases not matched to a gene. The CDR3 consists of 16 residues. The CDR3 region has the DNA TGTGCCAGCAGCCCAGGGTCTAGCGGGAAGTCAGATACGCAGTATTTT. Its protein is CASSPGSSGKSDTQYF.

The chain combines TRBV4-3 with TRBJ2-7, with 10 bases aligning to TRBD2. Germline V CDR1 and CDR2: LGHNA, YSLEER. J gave up 1 base and V 0 bases, and 3 bases lay outside the gene matches. The CDR3 covers 16 residues. The CDR3 loop is CASSQDTTSGSYEQYF. DNA of the CDR3: TGCGCCAGCAGCCAAGATACGACTAGCGGGTCCTACGAGCAGTACTTC.

This chain uses TRBV19 with TRBJ1-5; D unclear. Trimming took off 7 bases at V and 0 bases at J, with 16 bases between the two ends. In germline, CDR1 is LNHDA, CDR2 SQIVND (reference sequence). The CDR3 totals 16 residues. Here the CDR3 reads CASTPWRHYSNQPQHF. The CDR3 DNA follows: TGTGCCAGTACTCCCTGGAGGCATTATAGCAATCAGCCCCAGCATTTT.

The genes are TRBV7-3 and TRBJ2-5, with 14 bases that match TRBD2. Losses at the gene ends were 5 bases for V and 4 bases for J; bases not matched to a gene: 9. This CDR3 has 17 amino acids. Germline lookup yields CDR1 SGHTA and CDR2 FQGTGA. The CDR3 DNA follows: TGTGCCAGCAGCGATCCCGGGACTAGCGGGAGCGGAGAGACCCAGTACTTC. Translated: CASSDPGTSGSGETQYF.

This chain connects TRBV5-1 to TRBJ1-1; tentative D call: TRBD1 (6 bases). V was pared by 2 bases and J by 4 bases, with 15 bases between. CDR1 is SGHRS, CDR2 YFSETQ, per germline. The CDR3 is made up of 15 amino acids. The CDR3 nucleotides are TGCGCCAGCAGCTTAACAGCAGGGGCGCTCACTGAAGCTTTCTTT. Translated, it gives CASSLTAGALTEAFF.

This clone was counted a few times. The V and J genes are TRBV7-3 and TRBJ2-3, with 7 bases lining up with TRBD2. Looked up from germline, CDR1 is SGHTA and CDR2 is FQGTGA. With V trimmed by 5 bases and J by 2 bases, 1 base remained unmatched. The length of the CDR3 is 13 residues. The CDR3 loop is CASSRDYTDTQYF. The CDR3 DNA reads TGTGCCAGCAGCCGGGACTACACAGATACGCAGTATTTT. The variable domain in full, with the rest retrieved from reference TRBV7-3 and TRBJ2-3, is GAGVSQTPSNKVTEKGKYVELRCDPISGHTALYWYRQSLGQGPEFLIYFQGTGAADDSGLPNDRFFAVRPEGSVSTLKIQRTERGDSAVYLCASSRDYTDTQYFGPGTRLTVL.

V usage is TRBV9 and J usage is TRBJ1-1; D may be TRBD1 (5 bases). The germline V gene has CDR1 SGDLS and CDR2 YYNGEE. Trimming removed 7 bases at V and 0 bases at J, with 16 bases between. This CDR3 has 15 residues. The CDR3 DNA is TGTGCCAGCTCCGGGCAGGGCCGCATGAACACTGAAGCTTTCTTT. It translates to CASSGQGRMNTEAFF.

V and J are TRBV5-1 and TRBJ2-7, with D possibly being TRBD1 (6 bases). The germline V gene has CDR1 SGHRS and CDR2 YFSETQ. This CDR3 has 16 amino acids. Trimming took off 4 bases at V and 1 base at J, with 18 bases between the two ends. The CDR3 sequence is CASSPGSRGPSYEQYF. The CDR3 region has the DNA TGCGCCAGCAGCCCCGGATCCAGGGGCCCATCCTACGAGCAGTACTTC.

The rearrangement joins TRBV30 to TRBJ1-2; D not resolved. V dropped 0 bases and J dropped 8 bases, with 13 bases sitting between them. The CDR3 loop spans 13 amino acids. Germline V gene lookup returns CDR1 GTSNPN and CDR2 SVGIG (reference sequence). For the CDR3, the DNA is TGTGCCTGGAGTGTGGGCGGGCGCCTGGGCTACACCTTC. It translates to CAWSVGGRLGYTF.

The rearrangement uses TRBV9 and TRBJ2-3; possible D gene TRBD2, 6 bases. The V end lost 7 bases, the J end lost 2 bases, and 14 bases lay between the germline ends. The length of the CDR3 is 14 residues. CDR1 is SGDLS, CDR2 YYNGEE, per germline. CDR3 sequence (DNA): TGTGCCAGCGCTGATTCGGGAGACACAGATACGCAGTATTTT. Translating gives CASADSGDTDTQYF.

This clone was observed once. The chain is built from TRBV27 and TRBJ1-2; D ambiguous. CDR1 is MNHEY, CDR2 SMNVEV, per germline (reference sequence). With 3 bases removed from V and 1 base from J, the gap between germline ends came to 12 bases. This CDR3 contains 15 residues. The CDR3, as DNA: TGTGCCAGCAGTTTGTGGGCAGGTTATAACTATGGCTACACCTTC. Amino acid sequence: CASSLWAGYNYGYTF.

A single count supports this clone. The J gene is TRBJ2-2, the V gene TRBV19; D remains unclear. The germline V and J ends were trimmed by 3 bases and 2 bases, with 7 bases remaining between them. Germline assignment: CDR1 LNHDA and CDR2 SQIVND (reference sequence). The CDR3 loop spans 14 amino acids. The CDR3, as DNA: TGTGCCAGTAGTATTTCTAGAAACACCGGGGAGCTGTTTTTT. Protein sequence: CASSISRNTGELFF.

This clone was picked up one time. The V gene is TRBV10-2, the J gene TRBJ2-7; 13 bases line up with TRBD2. CDR1 WSHSY and CDR2 SAAADI come from the germline V gene. The ends lost 9 bases at V and 6 bases at J; junction bases unmatched: 14. The CDR3 consists of 16 residues. The CDR3 DNA sequence: TGCGCCAGGTTAAGACTAGCGGGAGGTCCCCCTTGCGAGCAGTACTTC. This sequence encodes CARLRLAGGPPCEQYF.

The chain couples TRBV10-3 to TRBJ1-4; D might be TRBD1 (6 bases). Germline V gene lookup returns CDR1 ENHRY and CDR2 SYGVKD. The V end was cut by 4 bases, the J end by 7 bases, with 10 bases between. The CDR3 runs 13 residues. The CDR3 bases are TGTGCCATCAGTGGGGCAGGGGCTGAAAAACTGTTTTTT. Translated, it gives CAISGAGAEKLFF.

This chain links TRBV7-9 with TRBJ2-3; 12 bases map to TRBD2. Germline lookup yields CDR1 SEHNR and CDR2 FQNEAQ (reference sequence). The CDR3 sequence is 16 residues long. Unmatched junction bases numbered 8, after V lost 5 bases and J lost 5 bases. In nucleotides, the CDR3 is TGTGCCAGCAGCGAAACTAGCGGGGGGTTGGGAGATACGCAGTATTTT. Its translation is CASSETSGGLGDTQYF. Full variable domain (missing parts from reference TRBV7-9 and TRBJ2-3): DTGVSQNPRHKITKRGQNVTFRCDPISEHNRLYWYRQTLGQGPEFLTYFQNEAQLEKSRLLSDRFSAERPKGSFSTLEIQRTEQGDSAMYLCASSETSGGLGDTQYFGPGTRLTVL.

In its sample, this clone was seen a few times. The V gene is TRBV2, the J gene TRBJ2-1; tentatively, D is TRBD2 (6 bases). There are 11 residues in the CDR3. V shed 4 bases and J shed 13 bases, with 11 bases lying between them. Germline-derived CDR1 and CDR2 are SNHLY and FYNNEI. CDR3: CASSVGTSQFF. CDR3 coding DNA: TGTGCCAGCAGTGTGGGGACTTCCCAGTTCTTC.

This clone was picked up one time. The rearrangement links TRBV7-2 to TRBJ2-3; tentatively, D is TRBD1 (6 bases). Germline V gene lookup returns CDR1 SGHTA and CDR2 FQGNSA. Trimming removed 2 bases from V and 4 bases from J, with 10 bases in between. This CDR3 is 14 amino acids long. The CDR3, as DNA: TGTGCCAGCAGCTTAAACCAGGGGCCAGATACGCAGTATTTT. Translated: CASSLNQGPDTQYF.

As concerns this clone: Within the sample, other DNA sequences also encode this same CDR3. The chain uses TRBV19 and TRBJ2-7, with unresolved D. V was pared by 3 bases and J by 0 bases, with 6 bases between. The germline gives CDR1 LNHDA, CDR2 SQIVND (reference sequence). This CDR3 has 13 residues. CDR3 region: CASSIPGSYEQYF. CDR3 DNA sequence: TGTGCCAGTAGTATCCCCGGCTCCTACGAGCAGTACTTC.

The CDR3 reads CASSVGGGSTDTQYF. CDR3 coding DNA: TGTGCCAGCAGCGTTGGTGGCGGAAGCACAGATACGCAGTATTTT. This sequence joins TRBV9 and TRBJ2-3, with no clear D. This CDR3 has 15 residues. Germline V gives CDR1 SGDLS, CDR2 YYNGEE. Trimming left V 2 bases short and J 0 bases short, with 10 bases between.

The J gene is TRBJ2-5, the V gene TRBV7-6; a possible D gene is TRBD2 (6 bases). The CDR3 length is 14 residues. Trimming cost V 5 bases and J 5 bases, with 15 bases left between them. In germline, CDR1 is SGHVS, CDR2 FNYEAQ. The CDR3 spells CASSDRTGRETQYF. In DNA, the CDR3 is TGTGCCAGCAGCGACCGGACGGGGAGGGAGACCCAGTACTTC.

The V call is TRBV6-5, the J call TRBJ2-5; D gene ambiguous. There are 13 residues in the CDR3. Germline values: CDR1 MNHEY, CDR2 SVGAGI. V lost 7 bases to trimming and J lost 5 bases, with 14 bases between them. The CDR3 nucleotides are TGTGCCAGCACCTCCCCAGTCGGGGAGACCCAGTACTTC. Translated, it gives CASTSPVGETQYF.

V is TRBV3-1 (or the pseudogene TRBV3-2) and J is TRBJ2-5; maybe TRBD1 (5 bases). The CDR3 spans 15 residues. V was clipped by 4 bases and J by 2 bases, with 14 bases between them. The germline CDR1 and CDR2 sequences are LGHDT and YNNKEL (reference sequence). The CDR3 coding sequence is TGTGCCAGCAGCCCCTGGTTTCAGGGACAAGAGACCCAGTACTTC. It encodes CASSPWFQGQETQYF.

V gene TRBV7-8 combines with J gene TRBJ2-1, with TRBD2 matching 7 bases. CDR3 length equals 13 residues. Germline V CDR1 and CDR2: SGHVS, FQNEAQ. V trimming: 2 bases; J trimming: 10 bases; junction bases outside the gene matches: 5. The CDR3 DNA follows: TGTGCCAGCAGCTTACTTACTAGCGACGAGCAGTTCTTC. This sequence encodes CASSLLTSDEQFF.

The rearrangement links TRBV30 to TRBJ2-5, with TRBD2 identical over 9 bases. Trimming at V came to 1 base and at J to 4 bases, leaving 10 bases not matched to a gene. The germline V gene encodes CDR1 GTSNPN and CDR2 SVGIG (reference sequence). The CDR3 is made up of 16 amino acids. CDR3 amino acids: CAWSEPGGRARETQYF. CDR3 bases: TGTGCCTGGAGTGAGCCCGGCGGGAGGGCCCGAGAGACCCAGTACTTC.

CDR3 residues: CASSPSWGSKETQYF. The CDR3 DNA is TGTGCCAGCAGCCCGAGTTGGGGCAGCAAAGAGACCCAGTACTTC. The rearrangement links TRBV5-8 to TRBJ2-5, with D tentatively TRBD1 (5 bases). CDR1 SGHTS and CDR2 YDEGEE come from the germline V gene. This CDR3 comprises 15 residues. With 4 bases removed from V and 3 bases from J, the gap between germline ends came to 16 bases.

The chain employs TRBV7-6 and TRBJ1-5; maybe TRBD1 (5 bases). V was shortened by 1 base and J by 8 bases, with 9 bases between the two germline ends. Germline CDR1 reads SGHVS; CDR2 reads FNYEAQ. The CDR3 extends over 13 amino acids. The CDR3 is CASSLGQMEPQHF. The CDR3 nucleotides read TGTGCCAGCAGCTTAGGACAGATGGAGCCCCAGCATTTT.

In this sample, this clone turned up a few times. V and J are TRBV5-6 and TRBJ1-2; no clear D gene. The CDR3 is made up of 14 amino acids. CDR1 and CDR2 from the germline V gene are SGHDT and YYEEEE. Trimming took off 0 bases at V and 0 bases at J, with 6 bases between the two ends. The CDR3 reads CASSLGRSNYGYTF. In DNA, the CDR3 is TGTGCCAGCAGCTTGGGCAGATCTAACTATGGCTACACCTTC.

The chain is built from TRBV5-4 and TRBJ2-3; the match to TRBD2 covers 8 bases. CDR3 length: 17 amino acids. CDR1 is SGHNT and CDR2 is YYREEE in the germline V gene (reference sequence). Losses at the gene ends were 0 bases for V and 4 bases for J; bases not matched to a gene: 10. In DNA, the CDR3 is TGTGCCAGCAGCTTGGGAGCGGCGGGGGGTGCCTCAGATACGCAGTATTTT. Its protein is CASSLGAAGGASDTQYF.

The chain is built from TRBV30 and TRBJ2-5; D is possibly TRBD1 (5 bases). V lost 0 bases to trimming and J lost 1 base, with 18 bases between them. This CDR3 contains 17 residues. Germline CDR1 reads GTSNPN; CDR2 reads SVGIG (reference sequence). Written as DNA, the CDR3 is TGTGCCTGGAGTGTCGGTAGGGGTCGAGAGCTCCAAGAGACCCAGTACTTC. Amino acids: CAWSVGRGRELQETQYF.

This chain connects TRBV11-2 to TRBJ2-3; the D is unclear. The germline V and J ends were trimmed by 2 bases and 6 bases, with 6 bases remaining between them. The CDR3 length is 12 residues. Per germline, CDR1 SGHAT and CDR2 FQNNGV. This CDR3 reads CASSLTSDTQYF. CDR3 sequence (DNA): TGTGCCAGCAGCTTAACTTCCGATACGCAGTATTTT.